This is a list of T cell receptor beta chains from one sample in a study of blood T cell repertoires in COVID-19. The data were produced by immunoSEQ multiplex PCR, yet TCRdb's version contains in-frame clones alone and is incomplete. The table has 15,000 to 20,000 clones, 85% to 90% seen once. Sequencing input: peripheral blood. The receptor set was obtained from a man aged 55 to 70 with active COVID-19. The CDR3 runs from the conserved cysteine through the conserved F or W.

j_call v_call cdr3_aa
TRBJ1-1 TRBV18 CASSRGSTPNTEAFF
TRBJ2-1 TRBV3-1/TRBV3-2 CASSQGRGTGPRFF
TRBJ1-6 TRBV11-3 CASSFAGGGDSPLHF
TRBJ2-7 TRBV4-1 CASSPLASGTSYEQYF
TRBJ2-5 TRBV6-2/TRBV6-3 CASSHQETQYF
TRBJ1-5 TRBV3-1/TRBV3-2 CASSLRGGTQPQHF
TRBJ2-7 TRBV12-3/TRBV12-4 CASSFSRYYEQYF
TRBJ2-3 TRBV7-3 CASSHTSGRINTDTQYF
TRBJ1-6 TRBV7-9 CASSPRVESPLHF
TRBJ1-2 TRBV14 CASSQGGTDRVGYTF
TRBJ2-2 TRBV13 CATRGDANTGELFF
TRBJ2-3 TRBV7-9 CASSSLIATGVGRGGTQYF
TRBJ2-3 TRBV4-2 CASSKYLADTQYF
TRBJ2-3 TRBV7-2 CASSSGLSSTDTQYF
TRBJ2-2 TRBV30 CAWARGGNTGELFF
TRBJ1-5 TRBV19 CASTPGTQPQHF
TRBJ1-2 TRBV5-4 CASSPMTGGYGYTF
TRBJ1-1 TRBV5-6 CASSARSWIVEDTEAFF
TRBJ1-2 TRBV6-5 CASSQTTGVGYTF
TRBJ2-7 TRBV18 CASSPRRRDSYEQYF